This T cell receptor (beta chain) was identified in a study of cytomegalovirus exposure and HLA in healthy donors. V dropped 5 bases and J dropped 8; count of bases not matched to a gene: 7. This CDR3 spans 14 amino acids. From germline, CDR1 is LNHDA and CDR2 SQIVND (reference sequence). The PCR used 60 Vbeta and 13 Jbeta primers. Profiled with immunoSEQ multiplex PCR; TCRdb holds only in-frame clones, not every one. Its table lists some 55,000 clones. The V gene is TRBV19, the J gene TRBJ1-4, with 8 bases identical to TRBD1. This TCR derives from a woman in her forties in good health and CMV-seronegative. Sequences were obtained from PBMCs. DNA for the CDR3: TGTGCCAGTAGTGATCCGACAGGGGTAGAAAAACTGTTTTTT. Its protein product is CASSDPTGVEKLFF.